The rows below give T cell receptor beta chains drawn from one sample of a study of cytomegalovirus exposure and HLA in healthy donors. The repertoire was sequenced with immunoSEQ multiplex PCR; TCRdb's copy has only in-frame clones and lacks some. The sample carries fewer than 200,000 clones, roughly 80% recorded once. The sequencing input was PBMCs. The receptors shown here come from a woman aged 45-65 years in good health and CMV-seronegative. CDR3s leave out the opening cysteine and the closing phenylalanine or tryptophan.

v_gene	j_gene	CDR3aa
TRBV9	TRBJ2-3	ASSPHGSADTQY
TRBV25-1	TRBJ1-1	ASSGTQGSGTEAF
TRBV6-6	TRBJ2-7	ASSKDSATYEQY
TRBV7-6	TRBJ2-6	ASSGAGQGSSGANVLT
TRBV12-5	TRBJ2-1	ASGLGLVLNEQF
TRBV6-5	TRBJ2-2	ASSGRTNTGELF
TRBV30	TRBJ2-7	AWSGRAKVYEQY
TRBV28	TRBJ2-2	ASPKVGQSTTGELF
TRBV7-9	TRBJ2-1	ASSRLVYEQF
TRBV28	TRBJ1-1	ASRQGYTEAF
TRBV5-1	TRBJ2-3	ASSPGLAGGLDTQY
TRBV6-1	TRBJ2-5	ASSWTGLGETQY
TRBV5-1	TRBJ2-3	ASSLGGLGVTDTQY
TRBV10-2	TRBJ1-2	ASSDPRAGTYT
TRBV28	TRBJ2-7	ASSPQKLAGLVSYEQY
TRBV5-6	TRBJ1-2	ASSLLGQEIYGYT
TRBV30	TRBJ2-7	AWNRDSGYEQY
TRBV29-1	TRBJ1-1	SVRRGDLRGDTEAF
TRBV27	TRBJ2-3	ASSLGQGLKDTQY
TRBV16	TRBJ1-1	ASSQGTDTEAF
TRBV28	TRBJ2-2	ASRGGNTGELF
TRBV28	TRBJ1-1	ASSSSQGVNTEAF
TRBV5-4	TRBJ2-3	ASSLEMTGSTDTQY
TRBV7-8	TRBJ2-7	ASSLVGGQVITYEQY
TRBV6-1	TRBJ1-5	ASSERGAYSNQPQH
TRBV9	TRBJ2-3	ASSGRDSPNTDTQY
TRBV30	TRBJ1-1	AWSVGGLTEAF
TRBV12-2	TRBJ1-5	ASRLALIRGGQPQH
TRBV7-9	TRBJ1-2	ASSLAGQNGYT
TRBV6-1	TRBJ2-7	ASSAWGGTPYEQY
TRBV28	TRBJ1-5	ASRRGYSNQPQH
TRBV28	TRBJ2-1	ASRSPGRAESYNEQF
TRBV28	TRBJ2-5	ASTGGRWETQY
TRBV10-1	TRBJ2-2	ASSDYDRSNTGELF
TRBV9	TRBJ2-2	ASSVVSRANTGELF
TRBV28	TRBJ2-7	ASSTTGGRGLGEQY
TRBV6-4	TRBJ1-1	ASKVLGGASEAF
TRBV11-2	TRBJ1-4	ASSPSGLGEKLF
TRBV4-2	TRBJ2-7	ASSERGTGDYEQY
TRBV18	TRBJ1-5	ASSPLGRVGDQPQH
TRBV4-1	TRBJ2-1	ASSHNRGRSSYNEQF
TRBV23-1	TRBJ2-1	ASSQLVTGVREQF
TRBV5-1	TRBJ1-1	ASSLQTGLNTEAF
TRBV28	TRBJ2-3	ASSKGGSPPSQY